What follows describes a single TCR beta chain. What it binds is unknown. TCRdb keeps only in-frame clones here, not all; method: immunoSEQ multiplex PCR. This table has around 120,000 clones, around four fifths appearing once. The data are from a study of a mutant IDH1 vaccine in newly diagnosed glioma. Study background: Patients received vaccination from 4-6 weeks after radiotherapy alone, or with temozolomide cycles.

Sample time point: week 11, during vaccination. One vaccine dose held 300 ug of mutant IDH1 20-mer peptide and came with topical imiquimod. V lost 1 base, J lost 5 bases, and 13 bases lay in between. Per the germline V gene, CDR1 is SGHRS and CDR2 is YFSETQ. The CDR3 runs to 15 residues. The chain has TRBV5-1 and TRBJ2-1; D might be TRBD1 or TRBD2, each matching 5 bases. The clonotype comes from a man between 40 and 49 years old with glioma. This material consisted of PBMCs, taken from a glioma patient whose treatment included an IDH1 peptide vaccine. CDR3 sequence: CASSLSGTNHNEQFF. The CDR3 nucleotides read TGCGCCAGCAGCTTGTCTGGGACGAACCACAATGAGCAGTTCTTC.